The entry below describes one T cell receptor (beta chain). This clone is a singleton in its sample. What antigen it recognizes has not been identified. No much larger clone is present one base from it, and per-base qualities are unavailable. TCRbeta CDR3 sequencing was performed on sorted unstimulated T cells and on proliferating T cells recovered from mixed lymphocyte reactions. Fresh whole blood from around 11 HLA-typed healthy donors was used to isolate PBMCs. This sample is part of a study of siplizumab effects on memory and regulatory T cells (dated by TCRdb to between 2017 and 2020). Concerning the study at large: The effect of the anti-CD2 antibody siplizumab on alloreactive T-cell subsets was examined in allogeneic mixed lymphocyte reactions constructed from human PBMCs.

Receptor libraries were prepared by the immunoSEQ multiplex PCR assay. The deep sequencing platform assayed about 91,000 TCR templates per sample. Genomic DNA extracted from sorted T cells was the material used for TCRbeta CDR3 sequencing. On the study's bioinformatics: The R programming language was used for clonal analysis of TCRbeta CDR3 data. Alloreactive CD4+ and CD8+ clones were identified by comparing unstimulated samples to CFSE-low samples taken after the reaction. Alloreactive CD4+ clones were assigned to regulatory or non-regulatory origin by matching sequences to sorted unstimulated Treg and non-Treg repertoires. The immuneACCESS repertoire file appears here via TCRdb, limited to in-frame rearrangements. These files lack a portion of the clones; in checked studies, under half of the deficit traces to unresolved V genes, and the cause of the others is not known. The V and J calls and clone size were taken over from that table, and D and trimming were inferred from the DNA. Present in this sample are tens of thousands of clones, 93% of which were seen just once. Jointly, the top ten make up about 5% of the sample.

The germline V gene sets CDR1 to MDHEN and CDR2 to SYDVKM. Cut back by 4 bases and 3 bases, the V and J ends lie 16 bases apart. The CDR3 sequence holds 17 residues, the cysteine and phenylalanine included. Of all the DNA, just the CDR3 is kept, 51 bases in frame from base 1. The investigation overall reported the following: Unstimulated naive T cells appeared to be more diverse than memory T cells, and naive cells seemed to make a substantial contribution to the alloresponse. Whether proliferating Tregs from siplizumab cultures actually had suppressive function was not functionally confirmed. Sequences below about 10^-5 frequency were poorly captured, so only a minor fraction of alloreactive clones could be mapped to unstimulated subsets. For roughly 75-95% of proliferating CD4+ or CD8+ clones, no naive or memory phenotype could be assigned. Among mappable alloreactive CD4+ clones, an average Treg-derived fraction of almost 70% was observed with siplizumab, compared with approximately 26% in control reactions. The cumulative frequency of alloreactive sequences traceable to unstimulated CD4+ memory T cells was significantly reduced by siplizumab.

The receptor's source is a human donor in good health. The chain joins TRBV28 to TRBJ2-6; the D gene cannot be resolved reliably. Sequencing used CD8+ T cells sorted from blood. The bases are TGTGCCAGCAGTTCAGTTGAAGAGATAGGTGGGGCCAACGTCCTGACTTTC. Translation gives CASSSVEEIGGANVLTF.